A single sample gave rise to the 24 T cell receptor beta chains below, sequenced in a study of molecular identifiers for immune sequencing clone quantification (dated by TCRdb to about 2018). The library was prepared using PCR. The sequencer listed for this sample is Illumina HiSeq 4000. The raw public data were reprocessed by TCRdb itself: fastp quality trimming at Q25, MiXCR clonotype calling, in-frame beta chains only. CDR3 protein duplicates are merged, each entry listing the most common genes and DNA. Counted in this sample were a few hundred thousand distinct CDR3 sequences; about a fifth of them appeared once. The ten largest account for approximately 0.8% of the sample. The sequenced sample was naive CD8+ T cells from blood, with Jurkat cell RNA spiked in. The cell subset or site label on this specimen signifies: FACS-sorted CD8+CD4-CCR7+CD45RA+ naive T cells. The receptor set was obtained from a human donor in good health. Some libraries in this study had Jurkat cell RNA spiked in.

This clonotype was observed a handful of times. This chain links TRBV5-4 with TRBJ2-5; D may be TRBD2 (5 bases). Germline V gene data show CDR1 as SGHNT and CDR2 as YYREEE (reference sequence). Trimming left V 2 bases short and J 4 bases short, with 12 bases between. The CDR3 has 14 residues. The CDR3 DNA sequence: TGTGCCAGCAGCTTTGAGAGGGAAAGAGAGACCCAGTACTTC. Translation gives CASSFERERETQYF.

This chain joins TRBV19 and TRBJ2-3; TRBD2 might be the D (8 bases). CDR3 length: 14 residues. Germline CDR1 reads LNHDA; CDR2 reads SQIVND (reference sequence). Trimming cost V 9 bases and J 2 bases, with 15 bases left between them. CDR3 sequence reads: CASGGDSSTDTQYF. CDR3 nucleotide sequence: TGTGCCAGCGGGGGGGACAGTTCCACAGATACGCAGTATTTT.

This clonotype was seen many times. The J gene is TRBJ2-5, the V gene TRBV7-9, with D perhaps being TRBD1 or TRBD2 (5 bases each). Trimming left V 4 bases short and J 2 bases short, with 11 bases between. The length of the CDR3 is 14 residues. Germline V gene data show CDR1 as SEHNR and CDR2 as FQNEAQ (reference sequence). The CDR3 bases are TGTGCCAGCAGCTGGGACCCCGAGCAAGAGACCCAGTACTTC. As protein: CASSWDPEQETQYF.

A remark on this clonotype: Just one base apart from a much larger clone, this may be a read error. Since the CDR3 does not end with the conserved phenylalanine or tryptophan, this likely comes from a read error. The J gene is TRBJ2-3, the V gene TRBV27, with D unclear. The germline V gene has CDR1 MNHEY and CDR2 SMNVEV (reference sequence). V was cut by 2 bases and J by 6 bases, with 12 bases left in between. This CDR3 spans 14 amino acids. The CDR3 DNA sequence: TGTGCCAGCAGTTTAATGGGCTTCTGGGATACGCAGTATCTT. It yields the protein CASSLMGFWDTQYL.

This sequence joins TRBV2 and TRBJ1-5; tentative D call: TRBD1 (5 bases). CDR1 and CDR2 (germline): SNHLY, FYNNEI. There are 18 residues in the CDR3. With 5 bases removed from V and 0 bases from J, the gap between germline ends came to 20 bases. CDR3 loop: CASSIDSYHGVSNQPQHF. The CDR3 DNA reads as TGTGCCAGCAGTATCGACAGTTACCACGGGGTTAGCAATCAGCCCCAGCATTTT.

This clonotype was recorded many times. The V and J genes are TRBV4-1 and TRBJ1-1, with unresolved D. The V end was cut by 4 bases, the J end by 4 bases, with 16 bases between. CDR3 length: 15 residues. Germline V CDR1 and CDR2: MGHRA, YSYEKL. The CDR3 spells CASSPRGFYGTEAFF. CDR3 in DNA: TGCGCCAGCAGCCCCCGAGGGTTCTATGGCACTGAAGCTTTCTTT.

The table lists this clonotype with a few counts. J is TRBJ2-3 and V is TRBV19; D is uncertain. The V gene lost 3 bases and the J gene lost 1 base, with 5 bases spanning the gap. This CDR3 has 13 residues. Looked up from germline, CDR1 is LNHDA and CDR2 is SQIVND (reference sequence). The CDR3 sequence is CASSILGTDTQYF. CDR3 sequence (DNA): TGTGCCAGTAGTATTTTAGGCACAGATACGCAGTATTTT.

Written as DNA, the CDR3 is TGTGCCAGCAGCTTAGCTGGCAGGGTCGACGCTGAAGCTTTCTTT. Translation gives CASSLAGRVDAEAFF. The chain has TRBV13 and TRBJ1-1, with D possibly matching TRBD1 (5 bases). The germline V and J ends were trimmed by 1 base and 6 bases, with 15 bases remaining between them. The CDR3 is 15 amino acids. Germline V CDR1 and CDR2: PRHDT, FYEKMQ (reference sequence).

This clonotype was detected ten times or more. The rearrangement links TRBV6-5 to TRBJ2-3; TRBD1 matches at 7 bases. This CDR3 has 15 residues. Germline V gene lookup returns CDR1 MNHEY and CDR2 SVGAGI. V lost 6 bases and J lost 3; bases outside the gene matches: 9. The CDR3 here is CASSPPTGRTDTQYF. CDR3 in DNA: TGTGCCAGCAGCCCCCCGACAGGGAGAACAGATACGCAGTATTTT.

This clonotype was picked up many times. The J gene is TRBJ2-5, the V gene TRBV5-6; 7 bases agree with TRBD1. CDR1 and CDR2 (germline): SGHDT, YYEEEE. The V gene end was trimmed by 3 bases and the J gene end by 1 base; junction bases not matched to a gene: 12. The CDR3 is made up of 17 amino acids. CDR3 in amino acids: CASSSGQVSPSQETQYF. DNA of the CDR3: TGTGCCAGCAGCTCTGGACAGGTCTCGCCCTCCCAAGAGACCCAGTACTTC.

This clonotype showed up many times. The chain couples TRBV7-9 to TRBJ2-3, with a possible D match to TRBD1 (8 bases). CDR1 is SEHNR, CDR2 FQNEAQ, per germline (reference sequence). This CDR3 comprises 16 residues. Trimming left V 5 bases short and J 4 bases short, with 19 bases between. DNA of the CDR3: TGTGCCAGCAGCCCGAATCTACAGGGGGGGCCAGATACGCAGTATTTT. The encoded protein is CASSPNLQGGPDTQYF.

This sequence joins TRBV6-2 or TRBV6-3 and TRBJ1-1; D might be TRBD1 (5 bases). The V gene lost 0 bases and the J gene lost 0 bases, with 17 bases spanning the gap. The CDR3 is 18 amino acids. Germline lookup yields CDR1 MNHEY and CDR2 SVGEGT. CDR3 protein: CASSYSDDPDSLNTEAFF. The DNA of the CDR3 is TGTGCCAGCAGTTACTCGGACGACCCTGACAGTTTGAACACTGAAGCTTTCTTT.

The chain uses TRBV7-9 and TRBJ2-1; TRBD2 aligns across 10 bases. The germline V gene has CDR1 SEHNR and CDR2 FQNEAQ (reference sequence). The CDR3 has 17 residues. V was clipped by 5 bases and J by 10 bases; unmatched bases: 17. Here the CDR3 reads CASSPPLSSGGSNEQFF. CDR3 nucleotides: TGTGCCAGCAGCCCCCCCCTCTCTAGCGGGGGATCTAACGAGCAGTTCTTC.

In the case of this clonotype: A much larger clone differs from this one at a single base, so this may be a read error. The rearrangement links TRBV6-1 to TRBJ1-2, with unresolved D. Trimming pared 1 base from V and 4 bases from J, leaving 13 bases between. The CDR3 totals 15 residues. From germline, CDR1 is MNHNS and CDR2 SASEGT. DNA of the CDR3: TGTGCCAGCAGTGAAGACGGGTTATTTCGCTATGGCTACACCTTC. This codes for CASSEDGLFRYGYTF.

Details on this clonotype: Relative to the germline gene, one junction end is altered; a read error may explain this. V gene TRBV5-4 combines with J gene TRBJ2-7, with 11 bases aligning to TRBD1. CDR3 length equals 14 residues. The germline V gene has CDR1 SGHNT and CDR2 YYREEE (reference sequence). The CDR3 protein is CAGSPGQGGYEQYF. Written as DNA, the CDR3 is TGTGCCGGCAGCCCGGGACAGGGGGGCTACGAGCAGTACTTC.

This clonotype was found many times. The V call is TRBV30, the J call TRBJ1-3; TRBD1 aligns across 7 bases. J was trimmed by 3 bases and V by 5 bases; bases with no gene match: 1. Germline CDR1 and CDR2: GTSNPN and SVGIG (reference sequence). The CDR3 is 12 residues long. CDR3: CAWGTVGNTIYF. The CDR3 DNA reads TGTGCCTGGGGGACAGTTGGAAACACCATATATTTT. The variable domain in full, completed from reference TRBV30 and TRBJ1-3, reads SQTIHQWPATLVQPVGSPLSLECTVEGTSNPNLYWYRQAAGRGLQLLFYSVGIGQISSEVPQNLSASRPQDRQFILSSKKLLLSDSGFYLCAWGTVGNTIYFGEGSWLTVV.

This clonotype was counted ten times or more. The rearrangement links TRBV29-1 to TRBJ2-2; possible D gene TRBD1, 5 bases. Per germline, CDR1 SQVTM and CDR2 ANQGSEA. CDR3 length: 13 residues. The germline V and J ends were trimmed by 8 bases and 1 base, with 11 bases remaining between them. The CDR3 is CSTRAENTGELFF. For the CDR3, the DNA is TGCAGCACCAGGGCAGAGAACACCGGGGAGCTGTTTTTT.

At least ten counts were recorded for this clonotype. V usage is TRBV30 and J usage is TRBJ2-3; 10 bases align to TRBD2. V was clipped by 0 bases and J by 4 bases; unmatched bases: 7. The CDR3 is 16 residues long. The germline gives CDR1 GTSNPN, CDR2 SVGIG (reference sequence). The CDR3 spells CAWSVSAGGYPDTQYF. The DNA of the CDR3 is TGTGCCTGGAGTGTCTCAGCGGGGGGGTATCCAGATACGCAGTATTTT. Based on the CDR3 plus reference TRBV30 and TRBJ2-3, the full variable domain is SQTIHQWPATLVQPVGSPLSLECTVEGTSNPNLYWYRQAAGRGLQLLFYSVGIGQISSEVPQNLSASRPQDRQFILSSKKLLLSDSGFYLCAWSVSAGGYPDTQYFGPGTRLTVL.

This clonotype was recorded at least ten times. The J gene is TRBJ2-1, the V gene TRBV30; 8 positions match TRBD2. This CDR3 spans 15 amino acids. Germline loops: CDR1 GTSNPN, CDR2 SVGIG (reference sequence). Unmatched junction bases numbered 2, after V lost 1 base and J lost 0 bases. The CDR3 coding sequence is TGTGCCTGGAGTGCGACTAGCGACTCCTACAATGAGCAGTTCTTC. Its protein product is CAWSATSDSYNEQFF.

This clonotype was counted many times. V and J are TRBV5-1 and TRBJ2-5; D unresolved. The length of the CDR3 is 12 residues. Germline assignment: CDR1 SGHRS and CDR2 YFSETQ. V lost 4 bases to trimming and J lost 5 bases, with 9 bases between them. CDR3 residues: CASSPYGETQYF. The CDR3 DNA reads TGCGCCAGCAGCCCTTATGGGGAGACCCAGTACTTC.

This clonotype was recorded once. A read error is possible here, since a much larger clone lies one base away. The V and J genes are TRBV11-2 and TRBJ2-5, with D maybe TRBD2 (6 bases). Germline CDR1 reads SGHAT; CDR2 reads FQNNGV. Trimming cost V 1 base and J 3 bases, with 15 bases left between them. CDR3 length: 16 residues. CDR3 residues: CASSLAWRGPEETQYF. The CDR3 DNA reads as TGTGCCAGCAGCTTAGCTTGGAGGGGTCCCGAAGAGACCCAGTACTTC.

This clonotype was seen a handful of times. The chain joins TRBV7-9 to TRBJ1-4, with 7 nucleotides matching TRBD1. The CDR3 extends over 16 amino acids. Unmatched junction bases numbered 11, after V lost 3 bases and J lost 7 bases. Germline V lookup: CDR1 SEHNR, CDR2 FQNEAQ (reference sequence). The CDR3 is CASSFPRDSNSEKLFF. In nucleotides, the CDR3 is TGTGCCAGCAGCTTCCCAAGGGACAGTAATTCTGAAAAACTGTTTTTT. Drawing the rest from reference TRBV7-9 and TRBJ1-4, the complete variable domain is DTGVSQNPRHKITKRGQNVTFRCDPISEHNRLYWYRQTLGQGPEFLTYFQNEAQLEKSRLLSDRFSAERPKGSFSTLEIQRTEQGDSAMYLCASSFPRDSNSEKLFFGSGTQLSVL.

This clonotype was seen more than once but under ten times. V gene TRBV19 combines with J gene TRBJ1-5; D call uncertain. Per germline, CDR1 LNHDA and CDR2 SQIVND (reference sequence). CDR3 length equals 14 residues. The V and J ends lost 0 bases and 4 bases respectively, with 7 bases between them. CDR3 sequence reads: CASSIETMNQPQHF. The CDR3 coding sequence is TGTGCCAGTAGTATAGAAACAATGAATCAGCCCCAGCATTTT.

This clonotype showed up many times. One junction end does not reproduce the germline sequence, and a read error may be involved. The chain uses TRBV27 and TRBJ2-7; D may be TRBD1 or TRBD2 (6 bases each). CDR1 is MNHEY, CDR2 SMNVEV, per germline (reference sequence). The CDR3 consists of 13 residues. The chain's CDR3 is CASSLRGGYEQYF. CDR3 nucleotides: TGCGCCAGCAGCTTGAGAGGGGGGTACGAGCAGTACTTC.